This T cell receptor beta chain emerged from a study of CD8 T cells in Susac syndrome. Study-wide context: The Susac syndrome patients were therapy-naive, on corticosteroids, or on intravenous immunoglobulin alone at blood draw. The study, taken as a whole, reports: The study's TCR sequencing and HLA analysis covered a relatively small number of individuals, and the study acknowledged this.

TCR beta sequencing covered blood CD8+ and CD4+ T cells. Reverse transcription of roughly 0.45 to 1 ug RNA used random hexamers. Across 54 Vbeta and 13 Jbeta, immunoSEQ multiplex PCR amplified TCR beta CDR3. TCRdb recomputed calls from the immunoSEQ multiplex PCR reads with MiXCR, one row per CDR3 protein. The repertoire has more than 150,000 distinct CDR3 sequences, roughly 95% of them found once; the top ten carry approximately 0.1%. This CDR3 is 13 amino acids long. Trimming took off 5 bases at V and 0 bases at J, with 9 bases between the two ends. The germline CDR1 and CDR2 sequences are SQVTM and ANQGSEA. For this clonotype: The target antigen is unknown.

The chain uses TRBV29-1 and TRBJ2-3, with D possibly matching TRBD1 (5 bases). This clonotype was obtained from a human donor with Susac syndrome. Material: CD4+ T cells from PBMCs. DNA for the CDR3: TGCAGCGTTCTGGACACCAGCACAGATACGCAGTATTTT. Translated, it gives CSVLDTSTDTQYF.